Listed below are T cell receptor beta chains from one sample, sequenced in a study of cytomegalovirus exposure and HLA in healthy donors. TCRdb's copy holds only in-frame clones and misses some; the assay was immunoSEQ multiplex PCR. The sample contains around 170,000 clones, 77% of which appear only once. Sequences were obtained from PBMCs. These receptors were collected from a man aged 18-30 years in good health and CMV-seronegative. Each CDR3 is given with its conserved first and last residue. A D gene is named only where the DNA matches it firmly. The size of a clone is reported for some rows only, either as once, few or many, or as a class for expanded clones.

cdr3_nt: TGTGCCAGCAGCTTGGGGGACTCGGGAGATACGCAGTATTTT; cdr3_aa: CASSLGDSGDTQYF; d_call: -; clone_size: -; j_call: TRBJ2-3; v_call: TRBV7-2
cdr3_nt: TGTGCTAGTGGTTTGGACTATTTGGGCCGGGGTTACAGCAATCAGCCCCAGCATTTT; cdr3_aa: CASGLDYLGRGYSNQPQHF; d_call: -; clone_size: few; j_call: TRBJ1-5; v_call: TRBV12-5
cdr3_nt: TGTGCCAGCAGGCCTCGGACAGGGAGGGACACTGAAGCTTTCTTT; cdr3_aa: CASRPRTGRDTEAFF; d_call: TRBD1; clone_size: few; j_call: TRBJ1-1; v_call: TRBV6-1
cdr3_nt: TGTGCCAGCAGTTTAATTAGGACAGGCATTAGGAAGGAGACCCAGTACTTC; cdr3_aa: CASSLIRTGIRKETQYF; d_call: TRBD1; clone_size: -; j_call: TRBJ2-5; v_call: TRBV27
cdr3_nt: TGTGCCAGCAGCTTAGTGGGCGGAGGGGCGATCAGCTCCTACGAGCAGTACTTC; cdr3_aa: CASSLVGGGAISSYEQYF; d_call: -; clone_size: once; j_call: TRBJ2-7; v_call: TRBV7-8
cdr3_nt: TGTGCTAGCAGCTTAGAGGTAGCGGGAGAGGGGTTGCAAGAGACCCAGTACTTC; cdr3_aa: CASSLEVAGEGLQETQYF; d_call: TRBD2; clone_size: -; j_call: TRBJ2-5; v_call: TRBV7-7
cdr3_nt: TGTGCCAGCAGCCAAGGGGCAGAGCAGTACTTC; cdr3_aa: CASSQGAEQYF; d_call: -; clone_size: -; j_call: TRBJ2-7; v_call: TRBV14
cdr3_nt: TGTGCCTGGGCAAAGAACACTAAAGCTTTCTTT; cdr3_aa: CAWAKNTKAFF; d_call: -; clone_size: -; j_call: TRBJ1-1; v_call: TRBV30
cdr3_nt: TGTGCCAGCAGCCAAGAGTTGCTAGCGGGAGAAACCGGGAATACGCAGTATTTT; cdr3_aa: CASSQELLAGETGNTQYF; d_call: TRBD2; clone_size: -; j_call: TRBJ2-3; v_call: TRBV4-2
cdr3_nt: TGTGCCAGCTCACCGGGACAACAAGAGACCCAGTACTTC; cdr3_aa: CASSPGQQETQYF; d_call: -; clone_size: -; j_call: TRBJ2-5; v_call: TRBV18
cdr3_nt: TGTGCCAGCAGCCGAGACGGGTCGAGAAACACCATATATTTT; cdr3_aa: CASSRDGSRNTIYF; d_call: -; clone_size: -; j_call: TRBJ1-3; v_call: TRBV6-1
cdr3_nt: TGTGCCAGCAGCTTTGCCGGGACTAGAGAGACCCAGTACTTC; cdr3_aa: CASSFAGTRETQYF; d_call: TRBD2; clone_size: -; j_call: TRBJ2-5; v_call: TRBV7-3
cdr3_nt: TGTTCCAGCAGAGACTCGGGGTCCTATGGCTACACCTTC; cdr3_aa: CSSRDSGSYGYTF; d_call: -; clone_size: -; j_call: TRBJ1-2; v_call: TRBV7-9
cdr3_nt: TGTGCCAGCAGTTACGATGTTTATGAGTACTATGGCTACACCTTC; cdr3_aa: CASSYDVYEYYGYTF; d_call: -; clone_size: -; j_call: TRBJ1-2; v_call: TRBV6-5